The entry that follows covers one TCR beta chain sequence. This clone has only one observation. The clone's antigen remains unknown. Base-call qualities are not available, and no considerably larger clone is one nucleotide away. Healthy humans served as the donors. From the cysteine through the phenylalanine, the CDR3 covers 15 amino acids. The DNA shown is the 45-base CDR3, in frame from base 1. Trimming leaves V shorter by 2 bases and J shorter by 1 base, with the junction holding 3 bases beyond the gene matches. Via the germline V gene (reference sequence), CDR1 is LNHDA and CDR2 SQIVND. This specimen belongs to a study of T cell repertoires and Cas9 in healthy adults (dated by TCRdb to 2017 to 2018). With respect to the entire study: Within the CD4 and CD8 compartments, SpCas9-reactive T cells were assessed for multi-effector potency, cytotoxicity and lineage determination. This study looked at whether people already carry T cell immunity to the Streptococcus pyogenes Cas9 nuclease (SpCas9), the enzyme used in CRISPR gene editing. The study at large found these results: SpCas9-reactive regulatory T cells were reported to mitigate proliferation and function of SpCas9-reactive effector T cells in vitro.

Library method: the immunoSEQ multiplex PCR assay. The table comes from immuneACCESS by way of TCRdb, which keeps in-frame sequences with V and J called. Part of the clones is missing from these tables; in studies checked, under half for an unresolved V gene and the rest for unknown reasons. The sample has around 25,000 clones on record, over 85% of them singletons. Clones ranked in the top ten supply 0.69% of the sample. What was sequenced was CD4+ effector T cells (CD127+, CD25-, CD137-, CD154-) from PBMCs; culture status not recorded. This clonotype originated in a human donor in good health. The chain was built from TRBV19 and TRBJ2-7, with 9 bases aligning to TRBD2. The nucleotide sequence reads as follows: TGTGCCAGTAGTATAATGACTAGCGGATCCTACGAGCAGTACTTC. It translates as CASSIMTSGSYEQYF.